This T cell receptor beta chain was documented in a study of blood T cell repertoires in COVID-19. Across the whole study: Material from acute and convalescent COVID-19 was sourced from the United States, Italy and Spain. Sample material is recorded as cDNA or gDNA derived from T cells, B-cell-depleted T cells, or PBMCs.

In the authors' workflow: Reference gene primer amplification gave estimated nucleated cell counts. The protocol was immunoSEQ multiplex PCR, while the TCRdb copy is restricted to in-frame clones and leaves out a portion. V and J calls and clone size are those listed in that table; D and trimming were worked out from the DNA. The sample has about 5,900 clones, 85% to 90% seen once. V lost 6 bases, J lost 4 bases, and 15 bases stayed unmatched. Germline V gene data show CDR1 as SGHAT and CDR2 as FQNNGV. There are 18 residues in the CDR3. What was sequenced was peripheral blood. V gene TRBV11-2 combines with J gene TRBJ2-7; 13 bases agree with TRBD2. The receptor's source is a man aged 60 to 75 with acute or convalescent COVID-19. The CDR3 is CASRTTSGRPQSAYEQYF. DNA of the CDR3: TGTGCCAGCAGAACGACTAGCGGGAGGCCTCAATCTGCTTACGAGCAGTACTTC.